The rows below give T cell receptor beta chains drawn from one sample of a study of cytomegalovirus exposure and HLA in healthy donors. This table comes from immunoSEQ multiplex PCR, and its TCRdb copy is limited to in-frame clones, with some not included. The sample yields 140,000 or so clones, approximately 90% seen once. Sequences were obtained from PBMCs. These receptors came from a man aged 18 to 35 in good health and CMV-seronegative. Each CDR3 is given with its conserved first and last residue. Fields, in order: D gene, V gene, J gene, clone size, CDR3 DNA, CDR3 protein. The D gene is left open where the match is weak. A row's size may be missing; if present it is once, few, many or a size class.

d_call: -; v_call: TRBV7-2; j_call: TRBJ1-2; clone_size: -; cdr3_nt: TGTGCCAGCAGCTTATGGGCCAGGACAGATAATGGCTACACCTTC; cdr3_aa: CASSLWARTDNGYTF
d_call: -; v_call: TRBV4-3; j_call: TRBJ1-5; clone_size: -; cdr3_nt: TGCGCCAGCAGCCGGTCAGGGAATCAGCCCCAGCATTTT; cdr3_aa: CASSRSGNQPQHF
d_call: TRBD1; v_call: TRBV6-6; j_call: TRBJ1-1; clone_size: -; cdr3_nt: TGTGCCAGCAGTACTCAGGGGGCGCGCACTGAAGCTTTCTTT; cdr3_aa: CASSTQGARTEAFF
d_call: TRBD2; v_call: TRBV10-3; j_call: TRBJ2-1; clone_size: -; cdr3_nt: TGTGCCATCAGTAAGGGACTAGCGGGAGGGCCCCTCAATGAGCAGTTCTTC; cdr3_aa: CAISKGLAGGPLNEQFF
d_call: -; v_call: TRBV5-4; j_call: TRBJ2-5; clone_size: -; cdr3_nt: TGTGCCAGCAGCTCTCAAGAGACCCAGTACTTC; cdr3_aa: CASSSQETQYF
d_call: TRBD2; v_call: TRBV7-2; j_call: TRBJ2-4; clone_size: -; cdr3_nt: TGTGCCAGCAGCTTAGGGGGACTAGACATTCAGTACTTC; cdr3_aa: CASSLGGLDIQYF
d_call: -; v_call: TRBV6-1; j_call: TRBJ1-2; clone_size: -; cdr3_nt: TGTGCCAGCAGCTTCAGGCTCGCTCATGGCTACACCTTC; cdr3_aa: CASSFRLAHGYTF
d_call: TRBD2; v_call: TRBV13; j_call: TRBJ2-3; clone_size: -; cdr3_nt: TGTGCCAGCAGCAAAGGACTAGCGGGAGTGACAGATACGCAGTATTTT; cdr3_aa: CASSKGLAGVTDTQYF
d_call: TRBD1; v_call: TRBV5-1; j_call: TRBJ2-3; clone_size: -; cdr3_nt: TGCGCCAGCAGCTTGGGGGAAGGGGACAGAACAGATACGCAGTATTTT; cdr3_aa: CASSLGEGDRTDTQYF
d_call: -; v_call: TRBV7-9; j_call: TRBJ1-2; clone_size: -; cdr3_nt: TGTGCCAGCAGCGGCCAGGGCGGCTATGGCTACACCTTC; cdr3_aa: CASSGQGGYGYTF
d_call: -; v_call: TRBV7-8; j_call: TRBJ2-1; clone_size: -; cdr3_nt: TGTGCCAGCAGCTTTGCTGCGGCCCAATACAATGAGCAGTTCTTC; cdr3_aa: CASSFAAAQYNEQFF
d_call: -; v_call: TRBV5-4; j_call: TRBJ2-2; clone_size: once; cdr3_nt: TGTGCCAGCAGCCTTAGGGGCGGGGAGCTGTTTTTT; cdr3_aa: CASSLRGGELFF
d_call: -; v_call: TRBV30; j_call: TRBJ2-3; clone_size: -; cdr3_nt: TGTGCCTGGAGTGAAGGGGTTAGCACAGATACGCAGTATTTT; cdr3_aa: CAWSEGVSTDTQYF
d_call: -; v_call: TRBV5-1; j_call: TRBJ1-1; clone_size: -; cdr3_nt: TGCGCCAGCAGCTCTACTACATCGAACACTGAAGCTTTCTTT; cdr3_aa: CASSSTTSNTEAFF
d_call: -; v_call: TRBV5-4; j_call: TRBJ2-5; clone_size: -; cdr3_nt: TGTGCCAGCAGCTTGGGAGCCCAAGAGACCCAGTACTTC; cdr3_aa: CASSLGAQETQYF
d_call: TRBD1; v_call: TRBV19; j_call: TRBJ1-5; clone_size: once; cdr3_nt: TGTGCCAGTAACAAGGGACAGGAGGGGGGCCAGCCCCAGCATTTT; cdr3_aa: CASNKGQEGGQPQHF
d_call: -; v_call: TRBV5-4; j_call: TRBJ2-5; clone_size: -; cdr3_nt: TGTGCCAGCAGTGGGAGCCAAGAGACCCAGTACTTC; cdr3_aa: CASSGSQETQYF
d_call: -; v_call: TRBV11-3; j_call: TRBJ2-1; clone_size: once; cdr3_nt: TGTGCCAGCAGCTTAGGGCAGGGTGCGGACCGATACAATGAGCAGTTCTTC; cdr3_aa: CASSLGQGADRYNEQFF
d_call: TRBD2; v_call: TRBV9; j_call: TRBJ2-5; clone_size: -; cdr3_nt: TGTGCCAGCAGCGGATTCGCGGGGGGGCCAGGAGAGACCCAGTACTTC; cdr3_aa: CASSGFAGGPGETQYF
d_call: -; v_call: TRBV19; j_call: TRBJ1-2; clone_size: -; cdr3_nt: TGTGCCAGTTCCGCAAGCAACTATGGCTACACCTTC; cdr3_aa: CASSASNYGYTF
d_call: TRBD1; v_call: TRBV19; j_call: TRBJ2-7; clone_size: -; cdr3_nt: TGTGCCAGTAGTCTGGGACAGGGGGGAACGTCCTACGAGCAGTACTTC; cdr3_aa: CASSLGQGGTSYEQYF
d_call: TRBD1; v_call: TRBV29-1; j_call: TRBJ2-6; clone_size: -; cdr3_nt: TGCAGCGTCACCACACCAGGGGGCGGGGCCAACGTCCTGACTTTC; cdr3_aa: CSVTTPGGGANVLTF
d_call: -; v_call: TRBV12-5; j_call: TRBJ2-1; clone_size: -; cdr3_nt: TGTGCTAGTGGTTTGGGGCCCGTTCGAGGTGAGCAGTTCTTC; cdr3_aa: CASGLGPVRGEQFF
d_call: -; v_call: TRBV5-5; j_call: TRBJ2-4; clone_size: once; cdr3_nt: TGTGCCAGCACCCGGGGTGTACTGTTAGCCAAAAACATTCAGTACTTC; cdr3_aa: CASTRGVLLAKNIQYF
d_call: TRBD2; v_call: TRBV5-1; j_call: TRBJ2-1; clone_size: -; cdr3_nt: TGCGCCAGCAGCGCCCTACTAGCGGGGGGGCTAGGTGAGCAGTTCTTC; cdr3_aa: CASSALLAGGLGEQFF
d_call: -; v_call: TRBV5-6; j_call: TRBJ1-2; clone_size: few; cdr3_nt: TGTGCCAGCAGCCTCCCGAGGCACTGGGGCTACACCTTC; cdr3_aa: CASSLPRHWGYTF
d_call: -; v_call: TRBV5-1; j_call: TRBJ1-1; clone_size: -; cdr3_nt: TGCGCCAGCAGCTCGTACGGGGGGGTGAACACTGAAGCTTTCTTT; cdr3_aa: CASSSYGGVNTEAFF
d_call: -; v_call: TRBV5-1; j_call: TRBJ1-2; clone_size: -; cdr3_nt: TGCGCCAGCAGCCCGGGTCCTAACTATGGCTACACCTTC; cdr3_aa: CASSPGPNYGYTF
d_call: TRBD2; v_call: TRBV9; j_call: TRBJ2-2; clone_size: once; cdr3_nt: TGTGCCAGCGGGGAGGGCGGGGAGCTGTTTTTT; cdr3_aa: CASGEGGELFF
d_call: -; v_call: TRBV21-1; j_call: TRBJ1-1; clone_size: -; cdr3_nt: TGTGCCAGCAGCGGTAAACAGGTGAACACTGAAGCTTTCTTT; cdr3_aa: CASSGKQVNTEAFF
d_call: TRBD2; v_call: TRBV10-3; j_call: TRBJ2-1; clone_size: -; cdr3_nt: TGTGCCATCAGTGAGTCGCCTAGCGGGGGTAATGAGCAGTTCTTC; cdr3_aa: CAISESPSGGNEQFF
d_call: TRBD2; v_call: TRBV6-5; j_call: TRBJ2-5; clone_size: -; cdr3_nt: TGTGCCAGCAGTTACGTCCTAGCGGGGGAGTTCTTGGCCCAGTACTTC; cdr3_aa: CASSYVLAGEFLAQYF
d_call: -; v_call: TRBV5-4; j_call: TRBJ2-3; clone_size: -; cdr3_nt: TGTGCCAGCAGCCCTGGGACTTCCTACACAGATACGCAGTATTTT; cdr3_aa: CASSPGTSYTDTQYF
d_call: -; v_call: TRBV10-3; j_call: TRBJ2-7; clone_size: -; cdr3_nt: TGTGCCATCAGTGAGGAGGTCTACGAGCAGTACTTC; cdr3_aa: CAISEEVYEQYF
d_call: -; v_call: TRBV6-4; j_call: TRBJ2-2; clone_size: few; cdr3_nt: TGTGCCAGCAGTGACGAGGTGTCCGGGGAGCTGTTTTTT; cdr3_aa: CASSDEVSGELFF
d_call: -; v_call: TRBV27; j_call: TRBJ2-2; clone_size: -; cdr3_nt: TGTGCCAGCAGTCCGGGAGAAGGGACCGGGGAGCTGTTTTTT; cdr3_aa: CASSPGEGTGELFF
d_call: -; v_call: TRBV29-1; j_call: TRBJ1-1; clone_size: -; cdr3_nt: TGCAGCGTTGGGTACCGGACTTTGAACACTGAAGCTTTCTTT; cdr3_aa: CSVGYRTLNTEAFF
d_call: TRBD2; v_call: TRBV29-1; j_call: TRBJ2-1; clone_size: -; cdr3_nt: TGCAGCGTTGAGGGACTAGCGGGAGGGGCCTGGCCCAGCTCCTACAATGAGCAGTTCTTC; cdr3_aa: CSVEGLAGGAWPSSYNEQFF
d_call: TRBD1; v_call: TRBV5-6; j_call: TRBJ1-2; clone_size: -; cdr3_nt: TGTGCCAGCAGCTTGGTAGCGGGACAGGGGGCGGATGGCTACACCTTC; cdr3_aa: CASSLVAGQGADGYTF
d_call: -; v_call: TRBV15; j_call: TRBJ1-3; clone_size: once; cdr3_nt: TGTGCCACCAGCAGAGCCCACAGCCAGACAGGAAACACCATATATTTT; cdr3_aa: CATSRAHSQTGNTIYF
d_call: -; v_call: TRBV11-2; j_call: TRBJ2-2; clone_size: -; cdr3_nt: TGTGCCAGCAGCCTAAAGATAAATCCGAACACCGGGGAGCTGTTTTTT; cdr3_aa: CASSLKINPNTGELFF
d_call: TRBD1; v_call: TRBV10-3; j_call: TRBJ2-2; clone_size: once; cdr3_nt: TGTGCCATCGCGGGACAGGGTCTCACCGGGGAGCTGTTTTTT; cdr3_aa: CAIAGQGLTGELFF
d_call: TRBD2; v_call: TRBV5-6; j_call: TRBJ2-3; clone_size: -; cdr3_nt: TGTGCCAGCAGCGAGAAAAGACTAGCAGAAAGCACAGATACGCAGTATTTT; cdr3_aa: CASSEKRLAESTDTQYF
d_call: -; v_call: TRBV6-5; j_call: TRBJ2-2; clone_size: -; cdr3_nt: TGTGCCAGCAGTTATAGGGTGGGGGGAACCGGGGAGCTGTTTTTT; cdr3_aa: CASSYRVGGTGELFF
d_call: -; v_call: TRBV4-1; j_call: TRBJ2-1; clone_size: -; cdr3_nt: TGCGCCAGCAGCCAAGTCCTGCGGACAGTCGAGCGGAATGAGCAGTTCTTC; cdr3_aa: CASSQVLRTVERNEQFF
d_call: -; v_call: TRBV7-6; j_call: TRBJ1-5; clone_size: -; cdr3_nt: TGTGCCAGCAGCGAGGGTGCTAAGAGCAATCAGCCCCAGCATTTT; cdr3_aa: CASSEGAKSNQPQHF
d_call: TRBD1; v_call: TRBV7-2; j_call: TRBJ1-2; clone_size: -; cdr3_nt: TGTGCCAGCAGCTTCGGGTTCAGGGGGCGCGGCTATGGCTACACCTTC; cdr3_aa: CASSFGFRGRGYGYTF
d_call: TRBD2; v_call: TRBV9; j_call: TRBJ2-5; clone_size: -; cdr3_nt: TGTGCCAGCAGCGTAGGGGCTAGCGGGGTGGGGGAGACCCAGTACTTC; cdr3_aa: CASSVGASGVGETQYF
d_call: -; v_call: TRBV7-9; j_call: TRBJ1-1; clone_size: -; cdr3_nt: TGTGCCAGCAGCTTAGGGGTAGAGGCTGAAGCTTTCTTT; cdr3_aa: CASSLGVEAEAFF
d_call: TRBD1; v_call: TRBV19; j_call: TRBJ1-5; clone_size: once; cdr3_nt: TGTGCCAGTAGCATCAGGGGGCAGCCCCAGCATTTT; cdr3_aa: CASSIRGQPQHF
d_call: -; v_call: TRBV5-1; j_call: TRBJ1-6; clone_size: -; cdr3_nt: TGCGCCAGCAGCTTGGACGGGTTTGATTCACCCCTCCACTTT; cdr3_aa: CASSLDGFDSPLHF
d_call: TRBD2; v_call: TRBV2; j_call: TRBJ2-3; clone_size: once; cdr3_nt: TGTGCCAGCAGTGGGTCCGGGACTAGCGGTGATACGCAGTATTTT; cdr3_aa: CASSGSGTSGDTQYF
d_call: TRBD1; v_call: TRBV5-1; j_call: TRBJ1-1; clone_size: -; cdr3_nt: TGCGCCAGCAGGCAACAGGGGTTGGGGGCTCTTGAAGCTTTCTTT; cdr3_aa: CASRQQGLGALEAFF
d_call: -; v_call: TRBV10-3; j_call: TRBJ1-2; clone_size: -; cdr3_nt: TGTGCCATCAGTGATGCGGTTTATGGCTACACCTTC; cdr3_aa: CAISDAVYGYTF
d_call: TRBD2; v_call: TRBV7-8; j_call: TRBJ2-1; clone_size: -; cdr3_nt: TGTGCCAGCAGCTCCAGGACTAGCGGCCTCAATGAGCAGTTCTTC; cdr3_aa: CASSSRTSGLNEQFF
d_call: TRBD1; v_call: TRBV7-2; j_call: TRBJ2-4; clone_size: -; cdr3_nt: TGTGCCAGCAGCTTAGTACGGGACAGCAAAAACATTCAGTACTTC; cdr3_aa: CASSLVRDSKNIQYF
d_call: TRBD2; v_call: TRBV6-5; j_call: TRBJ2-3; clone_size: -; cdr3_nt: TGTGCCTGCGGGAGGCCCACAGATACGCAGTATTTT; cdr3_aa: CACGRPTDTQYF
d_call: -; v_call: TRBV7-6; j_call: TRBJ1-1; clone_size: -; cdr3_nt: TGTGCCAGCAGCTCTGACGCAGGGTACACTGAAGCTTTCTTT; cdr3_aa: CASSSDAGYTEAFF
d_call: -; v_call: TRBV6-5; j_call: TRBJ2-1; clone_size: -; cdr3_nt: TGTGCCAGCAGTCAACCAACACCGGGAAGACAGTTCTTC; cdr3_aa: CASSQPTPGRQFF